A selection of T cell receptor beta chains follows, all from one sample in a study of blood T cell repertoires in COVID-19. TCRdb keeps only in-frame clones here, not all; method: immunoSEQ multiplex PCR. The repertoire has some 100,000 clones, roughly 88% of them found once; the top ten carry roughly 8.7%. The sequenced material came from peripheral blood. The receptors derive from a woman aged 70-85 years with acute or convalescent COVID-19. Both conserved end residues are part of each CDR3. The D gene is left open where the match is weak. A row's size may be missing; if present it is once, few, many or a size class.

TRBJ2-1	-	TRBV5-4	-	14	CASSLGGTGNEQFF	TGTGCCAGCAGCTTGGGCGGGACGGGCAATGAGCAGTTCTTC
TRBJ1-5	-	TRBV28	-	16	CATYPSGPWRNQPQHF	TGTGCCACCTACCCCTCAGGGCCCTGGCGCAATCAGCCCCAGCATTTT
TRBJ2-2	-	TRBV19	once	14	CASSRPGFPGELFF	TGTGCCAGTAGCCGCCCAGGGTTTCCCGGGGAGCTGTTTTTT
TRBJ1-2	TRBD1	TRBV24-1	-	14	CATSDPGQVWGYTF	TGTGCCACCAGTGATCCTGGACAGGTTTGGGGCTACACCTTC
TRBJ1-6	-	TRBV11-2	-	13	CASSLDAGSPLHF	TGTGCCAGCAGCTTAGATGCGGGTTCACCCCTCCACTTT
TRBJ2-3	-	TRBV11-2	-	15	CASSLDGGRTDTQYF	TGTGCCAGCAGCTTAGATGGCGGTCGCACAGATACGCAGTATTTT
TRBJ2-7	-	TRBV6-5	-	12	CASQGQRYEQYF	TGTGCCAGTCAGGGTCAAAGGTACGAGCAGTACTTC
TRBJ2-7	-	TRBV10-3	-	17	CAIKEAGERKWSYEQYF	TGTGCCATCAAAGAGGCGGGTGAGCGAAAGTGGAGCTACGAGCAGTACTTC
TRBJ1-2	TRBD1	TRBV27	-	13	CASRRQGNYGYTF	TGTGCCAGCAGAAGACAGGGTAACTATGGCTACACCTTC
TRBJ1-6	-	TRBV3-1/TRBV3-2	-	14	CASSQQGTNSPLHF	TGTGCCAGCAGCCAACAGGGGACCAATTCACCCCTCCACTTT
TRBJ2-1	TRBD2	TRBV6-5	-	16	CASSYLRKAGINEQFF	TGTGCCAGCAGTTACCTCCGGAAAGCGGGAATCAATGAGCAGTTCTTC
TRBJ2-7	-	TRBV6-5	-	13	CATHISGQSEQYF	TGTGCCACCCACATATCCGGACAGAGCGAGCAGTACTTC
TRBJ2-7	-	TRBV6-2/TRBV6-3	once	16	CASSPIRLTGTYEQYF	TGTGCCAGCAGCCCCATAAGGTTGACAGGAACCTACGAGCAGTACTTC
TRBJ2-2	TRBD2	TRBV14	-	18	CASSQEAGLAGVTGELFF	TGTGCCAGCAGCCAAGAGGCGGGACTAGCGGGAGTCACCGGGGAGCTGTTTTTT
TRBJ1-4	-	TRBV6-5	-	13	CASSNLSREKLFF	TGTGCCAGCAGTAACCTTTCGCGTGAAAAACTGTTTTTT
TRBJ1-5	TRBD1	TRBV11-3	once	16	CASSLDRGGGNQPQHF	TGTGCCAGCAGCTTGGACAGGGGAGGGGGCAATCAGCCCCAGCATTTT
TRBJ1-1	-	TRBV14	few	15	CASSHYRDMNTEAFF	TGTGCCAGCAGCCATTACCGGGACATGAACACTGAAGCTTTCTTT
TRBJ2-2	-	TRBV14	-	14	CASSQTQGNGELFF	TGTGCCAGCAGCCAGACTCAGGGTAACGGGGAGCTGTTTTTT
TRBJ1-3	-	TRBV7-9	-	13	CASTSVSGNTIYF	TGTGCCAGCACTTCGGTCTCTGGAAACACCATATATTTT
TRBJ2-5	TRBD2	TRBV6-5	-	11	CASRPGGAQYF	TGTGCCAGCAGACCCGGGGGGGCCCAGTACTTC
TRBJ2-1	TRBD2	TRBV18	-	18	CASSPLFAVGRGYNEQFF	TGTGCCAGCTCACCACTTTTCGCTGTCGGGCGGGGGTACAATGAGCAGTTCTTC
TRBJ1-2	-	TRBV11-1	-	15	CASSLGSLANYGHTF	TGTGCCAGCAGCCTAGGAAGTCTAGCTAACTATGGCCACACCTTC
TRBJ1-6	-	TRBV6-5	few	13	CASRPDRPTPLHF	TGTGCCAGCAGGCCGGACAGACCGACACCCCTCCACTTT
TRBJ1-3	-	TRBV5-1	-	14	CASSLGGSGNTIYF	TGCGCCAGCAGCTTAGGGGGCTCTGGAAACACCATATATTTT
TRBJ2-1	TRBD2	TRBV4-1	-	15	CASSHGLAEYNEQFF	TGCGCCAGCAGCCATGGACTAGCGGAGTACAATGAGCAGTTCTTC
TRBJ2-1	TRBD2	TRBV4-1	-	20	CASSQLAGTSGRWAYNEQFF	TGCGCCAGCAGCCAACTGGCCGGGACTAGCGGGAGGTGGGCCTACAATGAGCAGTTCTTC
TRBJ2-5	TRBD2	TRBV5-6	-	15	CASSRTSGYQETQYF	TGTGCCAGCAGCCGGACTAGCGGTTACCAAGAGACCCAGTACTTC
TRBJ1-2	-	TRBV1	-	15	CTSSQWPAGLYGYTF	TGCACCAGCAGCCAATGGCCCGCCGGACTCTATGGCTACACCTTC
TRBJ2-2	TRBD2	TRBV5-1	-	15	CASSWGLAETGELFF	TGCGCCAGCAGCTGGGGACTAGCGGAGACCGGGGAGCTGTTTTTT
TRBJ2-1	-	TRBV3-1/TRBV3-2	-	14	CASSQPDYGSEQFF	TGTGCCAGCAGCCAACCAGACTATGGTTCGGAGCAGTTCTTC
TRBJ2-7	TRBD1	TRBV27	once	14	CASSWGTGPGEQYF	TGTGCCAGCAGTTGGGGGACAGGGCCTGGCGAGCAGTACTTC
TRBJ1-2	TRBD1	TRBV29-1	-	16	CSVEDMDRGFGYGYTF	TGCAGCGTTGAAGATATGGACAGGGGCTTTGGCTATGGCTACACCTTC
TRBJ2-3	TRBD1	TRBV2	-	15	CASSARQGVTDTQYF	TGTGCCAGCAGCGCCAGACAGGGGGTCACAGATACGCAGTATTTT
TRBJ1-1	-	TRBV6-5	-	11	CASSPGYEAFF	TGTGCCAGCAGTCCAGGGTATGAAGCTTTCTTT
TRBJ2-7	-	TRBV6-6	-	14	CASSIAGSPYEQYF	TGTGCCAGCAGTATCGCGGGGTCCCCCTACGAGCAGTACTTC
TRBJ1-4	-	TRBV3-1/TRBV3-2	-	16	CASSQGIGATNEKLFF	TGTGCCAGCAGCCAAGGTATCGGGGCAACTAATGAAAAACTGTTTTTT
TRBJ1-3	-	TRBV5-1	-	14	CASSLEAGRNTIYF	TGCGCCAGCAGCTTGGAGGCAGGGAGGAACACCATATATTTT
TRBJ2-3	TRBD2	TRBV18	-	16	CASSPLGGGPTDTQYF	TGTGCCAGCTCACCGTTAGGCGGGGGACCCACAGATACGCAGTATTTT
TRBJ2-3	-	TRBV27	-	16	CASRFGIAVSTDTQYF	TGTGCCAGCAGATTTGGTATAGCGGTGAGCACAGATACGCAGTATTTT
TRBJ2-7	TRBD1	TRBV14	-	17	CASSRHYSRDRTYEQYF	TGTGCCAGCAGCCGACACTACTCCCGGGACAGGACCTACGAGCAGTACTTC
TRBJ1-6	-	TRBV27	-	12	CASSQGNSPLHF	TGTGCCAGCAGTCAGGGGAATTCACCCCTCCACTTT
TRBJ1-1	-	TRBV19	-	16	CASSFPPGGGRTEAFF	TGTGCCAGTAGTTTCCCCCCCGGGGGAGGTAGAACTGAAGCTTTCTTT
TRBJ2-5	TRBD2	TRBV2	-	15	CASRRSGSGQETQYF	TGTGCCAGCAGACGGAGCGGGAGTGGCCAAGAGACCCAGTACTTC
TRBJ2-2	TRBD2	TRBV19	-	16	CASSHGLAGGGGELFF	TGTGCCAGTAGTCACGGACTAGCGGGAGGCGGCGGGGAGCTGTTTTTT
TRBJ1-3	-	TRBV5-1	-	16	CASSLGEASLGNTIYF	TGCGCCAGCAGCTTGGGTGAGGCTTCGCTGGGAAACACCATATATTTT
TRBJ2-2	TRBD2	TRBV2	few	14	CATKAGTLTGELFF	TGTGCCACAAAAGCGGGGACCCTCACCGGGGAGCTGTTTTTT
TRBJ2-7	TRBD1	TRBV19	once	14	CASTAPDREAEQYF	TGTGCCAGTACAGCCCCGGACAGGGAAGCCGAGCAGTACTTC
TRBJ1-1	TRBD1	TRBV5-6	-	15	CASSYGTGSNTEAFF	TGTGCCAGCAGCTACGGGACAGGGTCGAACACTGAAGCTTTCTTT
TRBJ1-5	-	TRBV11-1	-	13	CASSPGYTQPQHF	TGTGCCAGCAGCCCAGGGTACACTCAGCCCCAGCATTTT
TRBJ1-1	-	TRBV28	-	15	CASSLSRGGNTEAFF	TGTGCCAGCAGTTTATCCCGAGGGGGGAACACTGAAGCTTTCTTT
TRBJ2-7	-	TRBV5-6	-	12	CASSSRYYEQYF	TGTGCCAGCAGCTCCAGGTACTACGAGCAGTACTTC
TRBJ1-3	-	TRBV3-1/TRBV3-2	-	15	CASSPNSYSGNTIYF	TGTGCCAGCAGCCCCAACAGCTACTCTGGAAACACCATATATTTT
TRBJ2-3	-	TRBV6-1	-	16	CASSDQTLGSTDTQYF	TGTGCCAGCAGTGATCAAACACTAGGAAGCACAGATACGCAGTATTTT